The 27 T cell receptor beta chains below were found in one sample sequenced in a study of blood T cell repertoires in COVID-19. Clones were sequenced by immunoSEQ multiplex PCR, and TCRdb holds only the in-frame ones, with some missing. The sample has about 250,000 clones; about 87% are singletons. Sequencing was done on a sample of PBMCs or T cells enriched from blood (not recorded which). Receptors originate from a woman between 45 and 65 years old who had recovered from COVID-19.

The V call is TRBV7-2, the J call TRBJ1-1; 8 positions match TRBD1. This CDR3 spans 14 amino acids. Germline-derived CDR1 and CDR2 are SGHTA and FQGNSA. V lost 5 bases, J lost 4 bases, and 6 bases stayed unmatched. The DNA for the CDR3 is TGTGCCAGCAGCCCGGACAGGGTGGTCACTGAAGCTTTCTTT. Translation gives CASSPDRVVTEAFF.

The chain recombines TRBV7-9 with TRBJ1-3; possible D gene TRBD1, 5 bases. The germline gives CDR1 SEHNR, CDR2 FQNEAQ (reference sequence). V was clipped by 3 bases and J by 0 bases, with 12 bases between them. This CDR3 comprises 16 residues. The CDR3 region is CASSFSGNGSGNTIYF. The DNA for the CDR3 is TGTGCCAGCAGCTTCTCAGGGAACGGCTCTGGAAACACCATATATTTT.

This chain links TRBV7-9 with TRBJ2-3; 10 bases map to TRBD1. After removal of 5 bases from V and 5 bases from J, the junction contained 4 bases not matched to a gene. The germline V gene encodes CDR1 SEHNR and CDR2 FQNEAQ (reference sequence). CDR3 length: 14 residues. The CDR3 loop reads CASSRDRGQDTQYF. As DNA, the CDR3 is TGTGCCAGCAGCCGGGACAGGGGTCAAGATACGCAGTATTTT.

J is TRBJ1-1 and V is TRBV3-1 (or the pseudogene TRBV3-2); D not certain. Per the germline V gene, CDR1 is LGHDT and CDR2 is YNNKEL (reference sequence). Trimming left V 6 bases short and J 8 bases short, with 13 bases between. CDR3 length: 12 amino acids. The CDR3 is CASSHGMTEAFF. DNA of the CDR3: TGTGCCAGCAGTCACGGGATGACGGAAGCTTTCTTT.

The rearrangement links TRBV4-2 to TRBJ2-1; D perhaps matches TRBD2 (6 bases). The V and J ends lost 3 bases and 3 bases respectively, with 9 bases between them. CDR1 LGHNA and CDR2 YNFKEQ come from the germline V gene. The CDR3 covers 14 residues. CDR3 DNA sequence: TGTGCCAGCAGCCACAGACTAGACTACAATGAGCAGTTCTTC. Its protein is CASSHRLDYNEQFF.

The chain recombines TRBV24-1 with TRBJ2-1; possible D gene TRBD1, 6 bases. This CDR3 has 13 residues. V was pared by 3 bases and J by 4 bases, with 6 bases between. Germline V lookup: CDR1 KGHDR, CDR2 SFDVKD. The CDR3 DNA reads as TGTGCCACCAGTGATCAGGGGTACAATGAGCAGTTCTTC. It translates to CATSDQGYNEQFF.

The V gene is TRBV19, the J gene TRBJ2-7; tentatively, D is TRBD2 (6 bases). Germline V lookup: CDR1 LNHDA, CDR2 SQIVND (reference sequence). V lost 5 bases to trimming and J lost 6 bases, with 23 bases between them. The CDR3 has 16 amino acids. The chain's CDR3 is CASSAGTPGVLSEQYF. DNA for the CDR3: TGTGCCAGTAGTGCGGGGACGCCCGGGGTACTTTCCGAGCAGTACTTC.

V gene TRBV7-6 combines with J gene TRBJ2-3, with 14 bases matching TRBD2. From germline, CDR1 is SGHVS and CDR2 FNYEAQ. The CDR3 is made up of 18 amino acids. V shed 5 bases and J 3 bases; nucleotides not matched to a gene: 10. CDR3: CASSLKAGTSGSTDTQYF. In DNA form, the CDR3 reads TGTGCCAGCAGCCTCAAAGCGGGGACTAGCGGGAGTACAGATACGCAGTATTTT.

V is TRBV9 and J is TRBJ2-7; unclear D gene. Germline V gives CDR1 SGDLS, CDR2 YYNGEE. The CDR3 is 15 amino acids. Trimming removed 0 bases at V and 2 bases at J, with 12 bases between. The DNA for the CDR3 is TGTGCCAGCAGCGTAGGAGAACAGTCCACCTACGAGCAGTACTTC. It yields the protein CASSVGEQSTYEQYF. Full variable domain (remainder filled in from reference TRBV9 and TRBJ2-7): DSGVTQTPKHLITATGQRVTLRCSPRSGDLSVYWYQQSLDQGLQFLIQYYNGEERAKGNILERFSAQQFPDLHSELNLSSLELGDSALYFCASSVGEQSTYEQYFGPGTRLTVT.

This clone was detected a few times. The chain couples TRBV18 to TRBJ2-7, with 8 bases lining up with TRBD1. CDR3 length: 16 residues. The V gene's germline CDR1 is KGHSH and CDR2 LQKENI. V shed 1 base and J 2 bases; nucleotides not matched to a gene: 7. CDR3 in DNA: TGTGCCAGCTCACCACGTAGGCAGGGGGCCACCTACGAGCAGTACTTC. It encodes CASSPRRQGATYEQYF.

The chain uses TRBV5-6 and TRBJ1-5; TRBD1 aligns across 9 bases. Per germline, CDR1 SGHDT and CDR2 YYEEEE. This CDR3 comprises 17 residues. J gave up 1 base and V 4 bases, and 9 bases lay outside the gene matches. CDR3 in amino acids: CASSNRDRVWSNQPQHF. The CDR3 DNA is TGTGCCAGCAGCAACCGGGACAGGGTGTGGAGCAATCAGCCCCAGCATTTT.

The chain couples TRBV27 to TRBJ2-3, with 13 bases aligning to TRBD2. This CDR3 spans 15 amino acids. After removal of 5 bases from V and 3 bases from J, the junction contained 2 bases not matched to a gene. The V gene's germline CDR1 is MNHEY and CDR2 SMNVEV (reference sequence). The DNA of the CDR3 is TGTGCCAGCAGTGGGACTAGCGGGATGACAGATACGCAGTATTTT. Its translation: CASSGTSGMTDTQYF.

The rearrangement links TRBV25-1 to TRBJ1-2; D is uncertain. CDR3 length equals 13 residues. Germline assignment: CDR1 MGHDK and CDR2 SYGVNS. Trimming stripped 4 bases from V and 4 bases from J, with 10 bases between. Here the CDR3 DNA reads TGTGCCAGCAGTGTCCAGGACTTCTATGGCTACACCTTC. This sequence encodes CASSVQDFYGYTF.

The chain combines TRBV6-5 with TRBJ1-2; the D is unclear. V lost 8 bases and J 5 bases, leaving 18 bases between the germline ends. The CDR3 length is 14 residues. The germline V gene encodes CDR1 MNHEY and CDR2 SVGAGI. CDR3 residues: CASFPGGLRYGYTF. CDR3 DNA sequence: TGTGCCAGCTTTCCCGGCGGGCTGCGGTATGGCTACACCTTC.

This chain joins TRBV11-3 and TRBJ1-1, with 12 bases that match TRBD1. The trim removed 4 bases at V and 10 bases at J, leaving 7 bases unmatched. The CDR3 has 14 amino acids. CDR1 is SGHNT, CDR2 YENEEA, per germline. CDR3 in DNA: TGTGCCAGCAGCTCCACCGGGACAGGGGGCAGAGCTTTCTTT. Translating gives CASSSTGTGGRAFF.

CDR3 loop: CASSESPKTVVAGELFF. The CDR3 bases are TGTGCCAGCAGCGAGAGCCCCAAGACTGTGGTCGCCGGGGAGCTGTTTTTT. The gene calls are TRBV9 and TRBJ2-2; unclear D gene. CDR3 length equals 17 residues. Germline V lookup: CDR1 SGDLS, CDR2 YYNGEE. V was shortened by 3 bases and J by 6 bases, with 21 bases between the two germline ends.

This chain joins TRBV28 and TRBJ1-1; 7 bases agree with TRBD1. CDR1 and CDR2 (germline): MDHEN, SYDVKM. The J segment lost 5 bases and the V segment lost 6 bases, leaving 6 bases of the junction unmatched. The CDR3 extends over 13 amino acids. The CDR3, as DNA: TGTGCCAGCAGACAGACAGGGCGGACTGAAGCTTTCTTT. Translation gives CASRQTGRTEAFF.

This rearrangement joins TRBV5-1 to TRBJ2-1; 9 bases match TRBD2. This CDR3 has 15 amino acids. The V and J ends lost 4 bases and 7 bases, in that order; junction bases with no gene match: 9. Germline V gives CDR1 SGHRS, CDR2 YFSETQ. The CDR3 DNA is TGCGCCAGCAGCACGACTAGCGGCGCAAAAAATGAGCAGTTCTTC. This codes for CASSTTSGAKNEQFF. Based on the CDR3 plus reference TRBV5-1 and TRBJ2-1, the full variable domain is KAGVTQTPRYLIKTRGQQVTLSCSPISGHRSVSWYQQTPGQGLQFLFEYFSETQRNKGNFPGRFSGRQFSNSRSEMNVSTLELGDSALYLCASSTTSGAKNEQFFGPGTRLTVL.

The CDR3 here is CASSTAGGTDTQYF. Written as DNA, the CDR3 is TGCGCCAGCAGCACCGCGGGAGGCACAGATACGCAGTATTTT. V usage is TRBV5-1 and J usage is TRBJ2-3; 7 nucleotides match TRBD2. V trimming: 4 bases; J trimming: 1 base; junction bases outside the gene matches: 3. Germline assignment: CDR1 SGHRS and CDR2 YFSETQ. The CDR3 consists of 14 residues. Combining the CDR3 with reference TRBV5-1 and TRBJ2-3 gives the whole variable domain KAGVTQTPRYLIKTRGQQVTLSCSPISGHRSVSWYQQTPGQGLQFLFEYFSETQRNKGNFPGRFSGRQFSNSRSEMNVSTLELGDSALYLCASSTAGGTDTQYFGPGTRLTVL.

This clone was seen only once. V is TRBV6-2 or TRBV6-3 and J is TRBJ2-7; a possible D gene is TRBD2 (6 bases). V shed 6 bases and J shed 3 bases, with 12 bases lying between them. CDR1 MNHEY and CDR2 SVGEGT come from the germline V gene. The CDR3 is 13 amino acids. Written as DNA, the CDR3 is TGTGCCAGCAGCAGACTAGTACACTACGAGCAGTACTTC. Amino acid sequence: CASSRLVHYEQYF.

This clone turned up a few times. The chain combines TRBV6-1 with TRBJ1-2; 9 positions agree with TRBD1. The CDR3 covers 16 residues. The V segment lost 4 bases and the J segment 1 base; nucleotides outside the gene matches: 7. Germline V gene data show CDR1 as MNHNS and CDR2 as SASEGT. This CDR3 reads CASSVYGDRDNYGYTF. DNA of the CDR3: TGTGCCAGCAGTGTGTATGGGGACAGGGATAACTATGGCTACACCTTC.

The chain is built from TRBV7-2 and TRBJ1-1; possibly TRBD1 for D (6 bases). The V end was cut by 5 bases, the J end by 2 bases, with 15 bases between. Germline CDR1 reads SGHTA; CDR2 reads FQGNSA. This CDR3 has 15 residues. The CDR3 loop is CASSPTRQANTEAFF. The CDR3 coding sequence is TGTGCCAGCAGCCCTACCCGACAGGCTAACACTGAAGCTTTCTTT.

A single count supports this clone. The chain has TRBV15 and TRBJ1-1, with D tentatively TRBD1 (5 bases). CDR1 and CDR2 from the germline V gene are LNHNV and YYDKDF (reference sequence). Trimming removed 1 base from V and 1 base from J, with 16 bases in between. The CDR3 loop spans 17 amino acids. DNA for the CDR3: TGTGCCACCAGCAGAGCTTGGACAACTATGAGGAACACTGAAGCTTTCTTT. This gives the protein CATSRAWTTMRNTEAFF.

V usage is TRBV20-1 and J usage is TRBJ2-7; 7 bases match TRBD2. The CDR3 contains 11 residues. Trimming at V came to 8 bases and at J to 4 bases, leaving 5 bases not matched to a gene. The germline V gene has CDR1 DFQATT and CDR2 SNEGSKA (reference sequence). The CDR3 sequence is CSCLAAYEQYF. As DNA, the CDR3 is TGCAGTTGCCTAGCGGCTTACGAGCAGTACTTC.

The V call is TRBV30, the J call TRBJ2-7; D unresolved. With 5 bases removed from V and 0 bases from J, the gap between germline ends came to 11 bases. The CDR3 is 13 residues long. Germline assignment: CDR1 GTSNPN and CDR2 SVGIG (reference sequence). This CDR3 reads CAWERLSSYEQYF. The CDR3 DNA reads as TGTGCCTGGGAGAGGCTGAGCTCCTACGAGCAGTACTTC.

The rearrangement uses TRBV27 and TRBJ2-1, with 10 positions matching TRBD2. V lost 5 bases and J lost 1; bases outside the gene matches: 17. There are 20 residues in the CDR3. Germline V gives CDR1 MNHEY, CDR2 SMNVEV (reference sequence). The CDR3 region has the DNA TGTGCCAGCAGTCCGACAATGTCTAGCGGGAGTGCACGGTCCTACAATGAGCAGTTCTTC. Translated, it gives CASSPTMSSGSARSYNEQFF.

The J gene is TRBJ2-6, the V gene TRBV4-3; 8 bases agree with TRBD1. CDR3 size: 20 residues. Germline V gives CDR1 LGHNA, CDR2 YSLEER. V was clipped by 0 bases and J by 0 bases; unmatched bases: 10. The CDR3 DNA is TGCGCCAGCAGCCAAGACTGGCAGGGGACAGGCCTCTCTGGGGCCAACGTCCTGACTTTC. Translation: CASSQDWQGTGLSGANVLTF.